Sequencing of this TCR beta chain was carried out in a study of T cell repertoires in cytomegalovirus infection. Looking at the study overall: Matching HLA type and CMV infection were both indicated by public TCR beta signatures.

In TCRdb, the reads were re-called with MiXCR into one record per CDR3 protein. Among approximately 250,000 distinct CDR3 sequences, approximately 10% were seen once, and the ten largest hold approximately 15%. This clonotype was seen a few times. Antigen: not known. General observations from the study: Within the response measured ex vivo, HLA-C-restricted CMV-specific TCR beta clonotypes were dominant.

V shed 8 bases, J shed 7 bases, and the junction held 12 bases outside the gene matches. The CDR3 totals 14 residues. The chain is built from TRBV12-3 or TRBV12-4 and TRBJ1-2; TRBD1 agrees at 8 bases. Sequenced sample: PBMCs. The receptor was derived from a human donor in good health (CMV status not recorded). Some clones in this sample may be carry-over from other donors' samples. For the CDR3, the DNA is TGTGCCAGCCAGACAGGGGCGACTCTCTTTGGCTACACCTTC. It specifies CASQTGATLFGYTF.